The sequence of this T cell receptor beta chain was determined in a study of blood T cell repertoires in COVID-19. Whole-study context: Some COVID-19 samples were acute and others convalescent; all came from the United States, Italy and Spain.

Clones were sequenced by immunoSEQ multiplex PCR, and TCRdb holds only the in-frame ones, with some missing. This sample carries about 190,000 clones, around four fifths of them seen once, and the ten largest clones take roughly 17%. This clone has only a few counts. From germline, CDR1 is MGHDK and CDR2 SYGVNS. The CDR3 runs to 16 residues. The J segment lost 5 bases and the V segment lost 2 bases, leaving 9 bases of the junction unmatched. Ages ranged from about 18 to 90 years, with residence in 24 US areas. Clinical history as reported by participants underpinned cohort assignment. Recovered participants had two consecutive negative NP/OP PCR tests, healthcare professional clearance, or symptom resolution.

This TCR came from a woman in her forties or fifties who had recovered from COVID-19. This chain connects TRBV25-1 to TRBJ2-7; TRBD1 aligns across 10 bases. Sequenced input: PBMCs or T cells enriched from blood (not recorded which). This CDR3 is CASSERGWDRGHEQYF. The CDR3 DNA sequence: TGTGCCAGCAGTGAAAGAGGGTGGGACAGGGGACACGAGCAGTACTTC.